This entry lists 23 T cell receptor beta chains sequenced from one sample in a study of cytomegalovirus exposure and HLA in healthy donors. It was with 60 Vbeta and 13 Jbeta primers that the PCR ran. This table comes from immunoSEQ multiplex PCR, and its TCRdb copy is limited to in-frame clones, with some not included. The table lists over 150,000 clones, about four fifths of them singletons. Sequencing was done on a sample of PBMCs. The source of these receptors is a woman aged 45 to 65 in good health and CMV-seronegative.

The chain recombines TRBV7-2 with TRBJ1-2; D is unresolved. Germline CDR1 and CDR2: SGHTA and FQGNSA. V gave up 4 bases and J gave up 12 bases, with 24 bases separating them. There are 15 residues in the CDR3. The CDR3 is CASSSPFDAAKRDTF. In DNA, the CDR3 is TGTGCCAGCAGCTCCCCCTTTGATGCGGCGAAACGGGACACCTTC.

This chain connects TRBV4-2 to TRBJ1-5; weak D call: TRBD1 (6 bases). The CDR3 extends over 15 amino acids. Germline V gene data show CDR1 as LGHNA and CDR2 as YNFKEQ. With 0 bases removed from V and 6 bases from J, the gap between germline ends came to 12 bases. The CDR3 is CASSQDRGGAQPQHF. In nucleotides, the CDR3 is TGTGCCAGCAGCCAAGATAGAGGGGGGGCTCAGCCCCAGCATTTT.

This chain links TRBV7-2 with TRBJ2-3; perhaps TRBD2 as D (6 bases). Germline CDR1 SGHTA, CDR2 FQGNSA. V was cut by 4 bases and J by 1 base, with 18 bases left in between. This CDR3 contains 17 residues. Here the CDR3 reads CASSSRRGGGGTDTQYF. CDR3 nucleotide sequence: TGTGCCAGCAGCTCACGTCGCGGAGGCGGGGGCACAGATACGCAGTATTTT.

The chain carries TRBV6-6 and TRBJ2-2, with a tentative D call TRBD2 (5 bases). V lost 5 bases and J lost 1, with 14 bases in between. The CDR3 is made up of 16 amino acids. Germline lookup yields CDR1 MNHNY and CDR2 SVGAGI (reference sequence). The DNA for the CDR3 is TGTGCCAGCAGTGGCCGGGGAGCGGTGAACACCGGGGAGCTGTTTTTT. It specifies CASSGRGAVNTGELFF.

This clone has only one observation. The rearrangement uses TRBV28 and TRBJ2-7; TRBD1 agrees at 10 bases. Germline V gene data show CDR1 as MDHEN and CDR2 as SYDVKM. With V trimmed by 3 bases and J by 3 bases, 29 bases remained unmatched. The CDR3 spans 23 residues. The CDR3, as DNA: TGTGCCAGCAGTTTTTCCCCTAGCAAGAACGTTTGGAACCGGGACAGGGGTATCTACGAGCAGTACTTC. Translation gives CASSFSPSKNVWNRDRGIYEQYF.

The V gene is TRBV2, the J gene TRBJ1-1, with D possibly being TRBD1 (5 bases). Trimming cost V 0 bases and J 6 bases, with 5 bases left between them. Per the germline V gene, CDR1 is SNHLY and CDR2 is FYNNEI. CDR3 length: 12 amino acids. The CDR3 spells CASSEAGPEAFF. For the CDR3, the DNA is TGTGCCAGCAGTGAAGCGGGGCCTGAAGCTTTCTTT.

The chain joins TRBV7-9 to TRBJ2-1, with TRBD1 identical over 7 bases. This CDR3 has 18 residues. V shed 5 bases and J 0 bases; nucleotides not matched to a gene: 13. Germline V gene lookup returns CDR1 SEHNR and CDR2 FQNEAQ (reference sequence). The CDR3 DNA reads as TGTGCCAGCAGCCCGGGACAGCGAACCTTACGCTCCTACAATGAGCAGTTCTTC. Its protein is CASSPGQRTLRSYNEQFF.

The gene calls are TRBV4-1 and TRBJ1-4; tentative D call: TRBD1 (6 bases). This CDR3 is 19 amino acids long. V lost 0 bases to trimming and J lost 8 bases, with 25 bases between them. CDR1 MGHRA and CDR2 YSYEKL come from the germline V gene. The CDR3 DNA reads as TGCGCCAGCAGCCAAGATCAATCTTGGGACATAACTTCTGGGGAAAAACTGTTTTTT. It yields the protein CASSQDQSWDITSGEKLFF.

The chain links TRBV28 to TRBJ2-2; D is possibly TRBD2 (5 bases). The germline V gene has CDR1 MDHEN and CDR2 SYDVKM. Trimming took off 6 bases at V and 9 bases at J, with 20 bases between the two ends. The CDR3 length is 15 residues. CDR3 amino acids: CASSRPGERTRELFF. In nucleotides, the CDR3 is TGTGCCAGCAGCCGACCTGGGGAGCGGACGAGGGAGCTGTTTTTT.

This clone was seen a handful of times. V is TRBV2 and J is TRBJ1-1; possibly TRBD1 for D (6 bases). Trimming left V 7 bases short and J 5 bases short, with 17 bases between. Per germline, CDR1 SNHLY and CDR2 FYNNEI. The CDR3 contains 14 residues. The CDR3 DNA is TGTGCCAGCATCGGGGAGGGGGGGCGAACTGAAGCTTTCTTT. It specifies CASIGEGGRTEAFF.

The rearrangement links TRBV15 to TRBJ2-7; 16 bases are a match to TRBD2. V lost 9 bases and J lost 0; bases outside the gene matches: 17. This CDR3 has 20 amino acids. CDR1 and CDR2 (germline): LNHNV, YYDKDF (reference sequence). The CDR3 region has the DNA TGTGCCACGATCATGCGGGGTGGGACTAGCGGGAGGGCCCCCTCCTACGAGCAGTACTTC. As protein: CATIMRGGTSGRAPSYEQYF.

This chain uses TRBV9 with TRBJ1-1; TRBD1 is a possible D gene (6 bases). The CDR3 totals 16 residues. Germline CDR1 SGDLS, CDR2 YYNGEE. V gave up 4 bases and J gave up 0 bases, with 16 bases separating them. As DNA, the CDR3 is TGTGCCAGCAGCCCGAGGGGGGGGCTCATGAACACTGAAGCTTTCTTT. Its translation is CASSPRGGLMNTEAFF.

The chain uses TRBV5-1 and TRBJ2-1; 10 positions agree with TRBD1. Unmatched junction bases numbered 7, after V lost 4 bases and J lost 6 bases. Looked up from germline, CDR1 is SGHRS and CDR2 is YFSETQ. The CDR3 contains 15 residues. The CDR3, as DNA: TGCGCCAGCAGCCCCGGGACAGGGGTCGGCAATGAGCAGTTCTTC. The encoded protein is CASSPGTGVGNEQFF.

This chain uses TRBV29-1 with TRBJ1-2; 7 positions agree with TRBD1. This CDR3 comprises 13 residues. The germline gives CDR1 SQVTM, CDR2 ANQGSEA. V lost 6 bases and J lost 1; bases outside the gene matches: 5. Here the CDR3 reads CSVDTGDNYGYTF. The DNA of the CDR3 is TGCAGCGTCGATACAGGGGATAACTATGGCTACACCTTC.

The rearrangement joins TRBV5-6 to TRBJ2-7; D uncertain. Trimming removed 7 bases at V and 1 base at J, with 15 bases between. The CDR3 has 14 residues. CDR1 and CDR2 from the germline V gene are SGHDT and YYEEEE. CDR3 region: CASPRSLISYEQYF. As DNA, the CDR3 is TGTGCCAGCCCGCGGAGTTTGATTTCCTACGAGCAGTACTTC. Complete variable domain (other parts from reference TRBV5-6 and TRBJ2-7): DAGVTQSPTHLIKTRGQQVTLRCSPKSGHDTVSWYQQALGQGPQFIFQYYEEEERQRGNFPDRFSGHQFPNYSSELNVNALLLGDSALYLCASPRSLISYEQYFGPGTRLTVT.

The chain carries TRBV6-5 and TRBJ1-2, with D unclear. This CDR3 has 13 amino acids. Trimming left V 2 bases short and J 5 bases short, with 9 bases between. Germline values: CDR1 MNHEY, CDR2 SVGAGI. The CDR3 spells CASSYPGAYGYTF. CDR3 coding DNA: TGTGCCAGCAGTTACCCCGGTGCGTATGGCTACACCTTC.

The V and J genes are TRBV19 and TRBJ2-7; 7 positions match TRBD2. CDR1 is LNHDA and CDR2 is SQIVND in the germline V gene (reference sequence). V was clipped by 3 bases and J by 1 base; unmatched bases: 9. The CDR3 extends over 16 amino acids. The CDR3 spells CASSISGAGSSYEQYF. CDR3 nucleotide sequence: TGTGCCAGTAGTATCAGTGGAGCGGGGTCTTCCTACGAGCAGTACTTC.

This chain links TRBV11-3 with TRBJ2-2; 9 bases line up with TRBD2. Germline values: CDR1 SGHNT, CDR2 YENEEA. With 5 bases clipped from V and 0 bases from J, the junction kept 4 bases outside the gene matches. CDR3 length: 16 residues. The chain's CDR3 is CASSGGLAPNTGELFF. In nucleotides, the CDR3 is TGTGCCAGCAGCGGAGGACTAGCGCCGAACACCGGGGAGCTGTTTTTT. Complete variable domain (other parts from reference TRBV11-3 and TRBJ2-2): EAGVVQSPRYKIIEKKQPVAFWCNPISGHNTLYWYLQNLGQGPELLIRYENEEAVDDSQLPKDRFSAERLKGVDSTLKIQPAELGDSAVYLCASSGGLAPNTGELFFGEGSRLTVL.

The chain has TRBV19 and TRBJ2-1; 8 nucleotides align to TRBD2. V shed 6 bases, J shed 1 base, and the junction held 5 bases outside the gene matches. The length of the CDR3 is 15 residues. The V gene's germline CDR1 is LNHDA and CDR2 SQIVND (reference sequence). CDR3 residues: CASRSSGGSYNEQFF. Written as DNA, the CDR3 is TGTGCCAGTAGATCAAGCGGGGGTTCCTACAATGAGCAGTTCTTC.

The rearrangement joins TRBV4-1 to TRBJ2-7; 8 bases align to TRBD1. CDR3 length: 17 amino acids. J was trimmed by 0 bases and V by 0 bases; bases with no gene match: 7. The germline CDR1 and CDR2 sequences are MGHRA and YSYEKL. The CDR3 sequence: CASSQDKGDRSSYEQYF. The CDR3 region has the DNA TGCGCCAGCAGCCAAGATAAAGGGGACAGGAGCTCCTACGAGCAGTACTTC.

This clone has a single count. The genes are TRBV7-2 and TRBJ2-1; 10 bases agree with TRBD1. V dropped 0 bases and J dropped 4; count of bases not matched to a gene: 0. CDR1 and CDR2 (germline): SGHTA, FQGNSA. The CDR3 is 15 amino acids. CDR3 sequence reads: CASSLAGQGYNEQFF. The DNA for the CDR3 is TGTGCCAGCAGCTTAGCGGGACAGGGGTACAATGAGCAGTTCTTC.

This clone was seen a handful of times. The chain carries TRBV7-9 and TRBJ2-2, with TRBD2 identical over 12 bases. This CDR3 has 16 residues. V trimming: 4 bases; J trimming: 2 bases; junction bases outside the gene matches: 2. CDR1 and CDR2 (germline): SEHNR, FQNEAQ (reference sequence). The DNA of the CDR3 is TGTGCCAGCAGCTCTAGCGGGAGGGGAAACACCGGGGAGCTGTTTTTT. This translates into CASSSSGRGNTGELFF.

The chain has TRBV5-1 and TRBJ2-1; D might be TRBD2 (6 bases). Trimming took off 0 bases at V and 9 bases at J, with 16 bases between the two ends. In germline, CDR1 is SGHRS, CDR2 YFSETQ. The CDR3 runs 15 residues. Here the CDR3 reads CASSLGGDLRGEQFF. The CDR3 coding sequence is TGCGCCAGCAGCTTGGGGGGGGACCTTCGGGGTGAGCAGTTCTTC.